The rows below give T cell receptor beta chains drawn from one sample of a study of blood T cell repertoires in COVID-19. Here immunoSEQ multiplex PCR was the method, and the copy in TCRdb shows in-frame clones only, minus some. The repertoire holds over 150,000 clones, with 86% as singletons. The sample was peripheral blood. Source of these receptors: a man in his fifties or sixties with active or convalescent COVID-19. Each CDR3 is given with its conserved first and last residue. The order of the fields is clone size, V gene, J gene, D gene, CDR3 protein, CDR3 DNA. A D gene is named only where the DNA matches it firmly. Rows give clone size only sometimes, using once, few, many, or a class for an expanded clone.

few	TRBV9	TRBJ2-7	TRBD1	CASGTGVNEQYF	TGTGCCAGCGGGACAGGGGTCAACGAGCAGTACTTC
-	TRBV4-1	TRBJ1-2	-	CASSLTGVVSYGYTF	TGCGCCAGCAGCCTAACGGGAGTGGTGTCCTATGGCTACACCTTC
once	TRBV25-1	TRBJ2-7	-	CASTSVSEQYF	TGTGCCAGCACTAGTGTTTCCGAGCAGTACTTC
once	TRBV25-1	TRBJ2-7	-	CASSPRSPEGAVYEQYF	TGTGCCAGCAGTCCCAGGAGCCCGGAGGGAGCCGTCTACGAGCAGTACTTC
few	TRBV5-4	TRBJ2-1	-	CASSLWGGHNYNEQFF	TGTGCCAGCAGCTTGTGGGGGGGCCACAATTACAATGAGCAGTTCTTC
-	TRBV21-1	TRBJ1-2	-	CASIDLSGQDGYTF	TGTGCCAGCATAGACCTTTCCGGACAGGACGGCTACACCTTC
-	TRBV5-4	TRBJ1-1	TRBD1	CASRLTRQGSGTEAFF	TGTGCCAGCAGGCTAACCCGACAGGGAAGTGGCACTGAAGCTTTCTTT
-	TRBV5-4	TRBJ2-1	-	CASSLVGGFLEQFF	TGTGCCAGCAGCTTGGTAGGCGGGTTCCTTGAGCAGTTCTTC
few	TRBV5-3	TRBJ1-2	-	CARSIRTRLVSYTF	TGTGCCAGAAGCATACGGACTCGACTAGTGAGCTACACCTTC
-	TRBV5-1	TRBJ2-2	TRBD2	CASSLEGTSDGGELFF	TGCGCCAGCAGCTTGGAAGGGACTAGCGATGGCGGGGAGCTGTTTTTT
-	TRBV6-5	TRBJ2-5	-	CASSTGGQGETQYF	TGTGCCAGCAGTACGGGGGGACAAGGAGAGACCCAGTACTTC
-	TRBV27	TRBJ2-7	-	CASSRRVWYEQYF	TGTGCCAGCAGTAGACGGGTTTGGTACGAGCAGTACTTC
few	TRBV6-5	TRBJ1-2	-	CASRVGQRYGYTF	TGTGCCAGCAGAGTCGGACAGCGATATGGCTACACCTTC
-	TRBV3-1/TRBV3-2	TRBJ2-3	TRBD1	CASSQERTGTQYF	TGTGCCAGCAGCCAAGAGAGGACAGGTACGCAGTATTTT
-	TRBV12-5	TRBJ2-3	-	CASGTTGGTDTQYF	TGTGCTAGTGGTACAACGGGGGGCACAGATACGCAGTATTTT
-	TRBV5-8	TRBJ2-2	-	CASSRDFNTGELFF	TGTGCCAGCAGCCGGGACTTCAACACCGGGGAGCTGTTTTTT
-	TRBV10-1	TRBJ2-7	-	CASSGIPSGGPPSSSYEQYF	TGCGCCAGCAGTGGGATCCCCTCGGGGGGCCCTCCTTCGAGCTCCTACGAGCAGTACTTC
few	TRBV5-1	TRBJ1-2	TRBD1	CASSDDRESGYTF	TGCGCCAGCAGTGATGACAGGGAGTCTGGCTACACCTTC
-	TRBV5-1	TRBJ2-1	-	CASSLGQGTHNEQFF	TGCGCCAGCAGCTTGGGTCAGGGGACACACAATGAGCAGTTCTTC
once	TRBV28	TRBJ2-7	-	CASSSLVTGSYEQYF	TGTGCCAGCAGTTCCCTCGTGACAGGTTCCTACGAGCAGTACTTC
-	TRBV3-1/TRBV3-2	TRBJ2-2	-	CASSQFRGYTGELFF	TGTGCCAGCAGCCAATTTCGCGGGTACACCGGGGAGCTGTTTTTT
-	TRBV2	TRBJ1-5	-	CASSDYRAEGQPQHF	TGTGCCAGCAGTGACTACAGGGCCGAAGGTCAGCCCCAGCATTTT
-	TRBV12-3/TRBV12-4	TRBJ2-7	TRBD1	CASGTGGAYEQYF	TGTGCCAGCGGGACAGGGGGCGCGTACGAGCAGTACTTC
once	TRBV7-9	TRBJ2-1	TRBD2	CASSAGLAGVGPYNEQFF	TGTGCCAGCAGCGCGGGACTAGCGGGAGTGGGCCCCTACAATGAGCAGTTCTTC
-	TRBV7-2	TRBJ2-3	TRBD1	CASSFETGGIADTQYF	TGTGCCAGCAGCTTTGAGACAGGGGGTATAGCAGATACGCAGTATTTT
-	TRBV6-6	TRBJ2-1	-	CASSLRYQQFF	TGTGCCAGCAGTTTGCGGTATCAGCAGTTCTTC
-	TRBV9	TRBJ2-7	TRBD1	CASSVARDREQYF	TGTGCCAGCAGCGTAGCTCGGGACAGGGAGCAGTACTTC
-	TRBV6-5	TRBJ2-5	-	CASSYLQGGETQYF	TGTGCCAGCAGTTACCTCCAGGGTGGAGAGACCCAGTACTTC
-	TRBV5-6	TRBJ1-2	-	CASSLVRQIYGYTF	TGTGCCAGCAGCTTGGTGAGACAAATCTATGGCTACACCTTC
-	TRBV5-1	TRBJ2-3	-	CASSLAQGTDTQYF	TGCGCCAGCAGCTTGGCGCAGGGCACAGATACGCAGTATTTT